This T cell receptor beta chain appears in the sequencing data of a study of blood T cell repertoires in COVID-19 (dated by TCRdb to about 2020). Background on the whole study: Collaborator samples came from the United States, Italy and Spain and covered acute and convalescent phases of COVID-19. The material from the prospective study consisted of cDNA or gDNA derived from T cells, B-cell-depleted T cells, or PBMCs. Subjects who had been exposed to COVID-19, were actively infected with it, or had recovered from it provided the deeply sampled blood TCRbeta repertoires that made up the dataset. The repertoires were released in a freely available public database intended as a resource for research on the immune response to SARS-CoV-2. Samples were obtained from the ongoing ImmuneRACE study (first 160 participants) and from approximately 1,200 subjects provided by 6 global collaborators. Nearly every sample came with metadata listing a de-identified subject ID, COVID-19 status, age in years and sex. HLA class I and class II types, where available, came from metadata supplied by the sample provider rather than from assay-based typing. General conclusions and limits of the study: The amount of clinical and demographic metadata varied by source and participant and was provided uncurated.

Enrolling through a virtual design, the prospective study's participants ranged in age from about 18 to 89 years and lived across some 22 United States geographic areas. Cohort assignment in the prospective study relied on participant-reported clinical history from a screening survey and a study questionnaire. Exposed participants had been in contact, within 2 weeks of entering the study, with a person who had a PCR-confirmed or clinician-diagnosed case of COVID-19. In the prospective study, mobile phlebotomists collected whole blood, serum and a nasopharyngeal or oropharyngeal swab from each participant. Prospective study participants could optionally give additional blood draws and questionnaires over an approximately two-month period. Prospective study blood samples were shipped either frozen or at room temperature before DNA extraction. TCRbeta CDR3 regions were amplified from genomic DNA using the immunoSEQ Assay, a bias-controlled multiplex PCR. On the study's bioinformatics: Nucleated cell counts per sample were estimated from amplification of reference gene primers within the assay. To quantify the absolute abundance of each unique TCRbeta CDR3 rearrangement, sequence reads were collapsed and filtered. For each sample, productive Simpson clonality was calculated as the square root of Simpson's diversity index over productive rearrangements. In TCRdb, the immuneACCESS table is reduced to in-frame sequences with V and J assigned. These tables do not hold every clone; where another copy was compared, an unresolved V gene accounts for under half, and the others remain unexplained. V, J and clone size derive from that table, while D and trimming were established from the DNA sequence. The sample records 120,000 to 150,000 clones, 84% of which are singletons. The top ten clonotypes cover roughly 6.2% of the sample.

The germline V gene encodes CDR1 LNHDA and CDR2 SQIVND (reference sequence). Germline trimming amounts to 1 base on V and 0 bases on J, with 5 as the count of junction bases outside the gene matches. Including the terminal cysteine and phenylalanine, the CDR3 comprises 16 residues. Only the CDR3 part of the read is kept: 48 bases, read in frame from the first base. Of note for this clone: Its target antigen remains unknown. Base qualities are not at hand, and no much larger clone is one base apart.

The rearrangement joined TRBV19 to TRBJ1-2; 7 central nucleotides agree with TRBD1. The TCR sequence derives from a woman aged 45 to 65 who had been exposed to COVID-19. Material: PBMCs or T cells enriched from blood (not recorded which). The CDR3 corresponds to CASSIVGDSSNYGYTF. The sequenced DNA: TGTGCCAGTAGTATAGTGGGGGACAGCTCTAACTATGGCTACACCTTC.